Listed below are T cell receptor beta chains from one sample, sequenced in a study of T cell responses to AZD1222 COVID-19 vaccine. Only in-frame clones appear in the TCRdb table, and some are missing; sequencing was by immunoSEQ multiplex PCR. In the table there are 130,000 to 150,000 clones, more than 75% of which are singletons. Sample: peripheral blood, taken on day 0 of AZD1222 vaccination. The receptor source for this set is an adult in good health. Both conserved end residues are part of each CDR3.

V | CDR3
TRBV12-3/TRBV12-4 | CASRLTDTQYF
TRBV6-5 | CASNVNMNTEAFF
TRBV10-3 | CAISRTSGTQETQYF
TRBV7-2 | CASSLVGSSYEQYF
TRBV28 | CASAHRGIPEKLFF
TRBV28 | CASSLLQGRTEAFF
TRBV5-1 | CASSLGQGSGEKLFF
TRBV10-3 | CAISESGQGANEKLFF
TRBV5-1 | CASSAQGGRETQYF
TRBV28 | CASSSVGAGRMDGYTF
TRBV3-1/TRBV3-2 | CASSPLVAGVQETQYF
TRBV7-9 | CASSLLRLGTGRLWETQYF
TRBV4-3 | CASSQESSTDTQYF
TRBV6-6 | CASSPDPVPRDGYTF
TRBV21-1 | CATPVGAVTNEKLFF
TRBV5-6 | CASSLVADNYGYTF
TRBV7-8 | CASSFSTTYEQYF
TRBV4-2 | CASSPSLYNEQFF
TRBV29-1 | CSVAGTGYVGNTEAFF
TRBV27 | CASSLYAGSYEKLFF
TRBV27 | CASRELGGREHGYTF
TRBV7-9 | CASSLAARIQASTDTQYF
TRBV12-2 | CASRPTSEQYF
TRBV4-2 | CASSQREDGLAKNIQYF
TRBV19 | CASSRPFPYTDTQYF
TRBV28 | CASRPTGVGNTIYF
TRBV2 | CASSGTGPQPQHF
TRBV18 | CASSPTGPEKLFF
TRBV4-2 | CASSQVALGSGANVLTF
TRBV19 | CASSTNRRTEAFF
TRBV5-1 | CASSSSVGNEQFF
TRBV28 | CASTIQGRHGYTF
TRBV7-9 | CAVRDGFFEAFF
TRBV4-1 | CASSQSAGNNEKLFF
TRBV2 | CASSEPDISWSYGYTF
TRBV6-2/TRBV6-3 | CASSLSGTGGTGELFF
TRBV19 | CASSIGRVYEQYF
TRBV4-2 | CASSQGFGEATDTQYF
TRBV10-3 | CAIGTSGEEGFF
TRBV5-4 | CASSFGPSADTQYF
TRBV4-3 | CASSQVSRIGELFF
TRBV18 | CASSPGQGGSQHF
TRBV27 | CASRRDRYTGELFF
TRBV5-8 | CASSLRRGSSYGYTF
TRBV19 | CASSTGQLNQPQHF
TRBV13 | CASSASGRSYNSPLHF
TRBV6-5 | CASSRNYEQYF
TRBV24-1 | CATSDSSSLGQGRISNQPQHF
TRBV7-2 | CASSSRRTSFHEQYF
TRBV6-5 | CASRVGDTQYF
TRBV11-2 | CASSAHSTGELFF
TRBV9 | CASSAAGLNTEAFF
TRBV2 | CASRDPGTRTDTQYF
TRBV25-1 | CASSDNRLGSYEQYF
TRBV5-1 | CASSTQGALDTEAFF
TRBV5-8 | CASSRTGWFSNQPQHF